Below, 30 T cell receptor beta chains from the same sample are listed, as sequenced in a study of blood T cell repertoires in COVID-19. Profiled with immunoSEQ multiplex PCR; TCRdb holds only in-frame clones, not every one. The sample carries roughly 330,000 clones, more than 75% recorded once. Sequenced input: PBMCs or T cells enriched from blood (not recorded which). These receptors all stem from a woman aged 25 to 39 who had recovered from COVID-19.

The gene calls are TRBV4-3 and TRBJ1-2, with no clear D. Trimming left V 1 base short and J 5 bases short, with 17 bases between. The CDR3 runs 16 residues. CDR1 is LGHNA and CDR2 is YSLEER in the germline V gene. The chain's CDR3 is CASSQASVAGSYGYTF. In DNA, the CDR3 is TGCGCCAGCAGCCAAGCCTCGGTGGCAGGAAGTTATGGCTACACCTTC.

V gene TRBV5-1 combines with J gene TRBJ2-5; TRBD2 matches 7 bases. CDR3 length: 15 amino acids. Per germline, CDR1 SGHRS and CDR2 YFSETQ. The V gene end was trimmed by 0 bases and the J gene end by 5 bases; junction bases not matched to a gene: 7. The CDR3 DNA reads as TGCGCCAGCAGCTTGGAATGGGGGGGAGAGGAGACCCAGTACTTC. This encodes CASSLEWGGEETQYF.

The V call is TRBV5-5, the J call TRBJ1-1; D is unresolved. This CDR3 is 14 amino acids long. The V gene lost 2 bases and the J gene lost 5 bases, with 13 bases spanning the gap. Germline CDR1 SGHKS, CDR2 YYEKEE (reference sequence). CDR3 amino acids: CASSFSPRGTEAFF. CDR3 DNA: TGTGCCAGCAGCTTCAGCCCCCGAGGGACTGAAGCTTTCTTT.

This chain links TRBV27 with TRBJ1-1, with D possibly being TRBD1 (5 bases). Germline CDR1 and CDR2: MNHEY and SMNVEV (reference sequence). V lost 3 bases and J 4 bases, leaving 12 bases between the germline ends. This CDR3 contains 14 residues. The CDR3 sequence: CASSLRGGSTEAFF. CDR3 DNA sequence: TGTGCCAGCAGTTTGAGGGGAGGGAGCACTGAAGCTTTCTTT.

This chain uses TRBV7-2 with TRBJ2-2; D ambiguous. V was trimmed by 8 bases and J by 0 bases, leaving 16 bases between them. This CDR3 comprises 16 residues. Germline V gene sequence: CDR1 SGHTA, CDR2 FQGNSA. The CDR3 DNA reads TGTGCCAGCCCGGTAGTGCCGGGTACGAACACCGGGGAGCTGTTTTTT. Amino acids: CASPVVPGTNTGELFF.

The chain combines TRBV30 with TRBJ2-7; TRBD2 might be the D (5 bases). V lost 6 bases and J 4 bases, leaving 16 bases between the germline ends. The CDR3 runs 13 residues. Germline lookup yields CDR1 GTSNPN and CDR2 SVGIG (reference sequence). DNA of the CDR3: TGTGCCTGTCAACGGGGAGTCAGATACGAGCAGTACTTC. Translation: CACQRGVRYEQYF.

The chain employs TRBV6-1 and TRBJ2-2, with D unclear. The CDR3 sequence is 14 residues long. Germline V gene data show CDR1 as MNHNS and CDR2 as SASEGT. V lost 2 bases, J lost 3 bases, and 7 bases lay in between. CDR3 coding DNA: TGTGCCAGCAGTGAAACAACAGACACCGGGGAGCTGTTTTTT. This sequence encodes CASSETTDTGELFF.

The chain uses TRBV6-5 and TRBJ1-4, with D possibly being TRBD1 (6 bases). The CDR3 is made up of 14 amino acids. Trimming stripped 0 bases from V and 7 bases from J, with 9 bases between. Germline V gene sequence: CDR1 MNHEY, CDR2 SVGAGI. The CDR3 region is CASSYSRGGEKLFF. Written as DNA, the CDR3 is TGTGCCAGCAGTTACTCGAGGGGGGGTGAAAAACTGTTTTTT.

CDR3 bases: TGCGCCAGCAGCCTGGGGACAGGGTCGATGAACGAGCAGTACTTC. This gives the protein CASSLGTGSMNEQYF. The gene calls are TRBV5-1 and TRBJ2-7, with 9 bases that match TRBD1. V lost 4 bases and J lost 5; bases outside the gene matches: 10. The CDR3 has 15 amino acids. CDR1 SGHRS and CDR2 YFSETQ come from the germline V gene. The full variable domain, rest sourced from reference TRBV5-1 and TRBJ2-7, is KAGVTQTPRYLIKTRGQQVTLSCSPISGHRSVSWYQQTPGQGLQFLFEYFSETQRNKGNFPGRFSGRQFSNSRSEMNVSTLELGDSALYLCASSLGTGSMNEQYFGPGTRLTVT.

DNA for the CDR3: TGTGCCAGAAGCTCGGACAGGGGATCCAGGCAGTACTTC. Protein product: CARSSDRGSRQYF. The gene calls are TRBV5-3 and TRBJ2-7; 9 bases are a match to TRBD1. TRBV5-3 is designated an ORF whose function remains uncertain. Unmatched junction bases numbered 7, after V lost 3 bases and J lost 9 bases. The CDR3 sequence is 13 residues long.

The CDR3 sequence is CASSLAIASGGVSTDTQYF. DNA for the CDR3: TGTGCCAGCAGCTTGGCTATCGCTAGCGGGGGGGTTAGCACAGATACGCAGTATTTT. The gene calls are TRBV5-4 and TRBJ2-3, with 12 bases that match TRBD2. Looked up from germline, CDR1 is SGHNT and CDR2 is YYREEE (reference sequence). The CDR3 loop spans 19 amino acids. V lost 0 bases and J lost 0; bases outside the gene matches: 8.

The chain is built from TRBV15 and TRBJ1-2, with 9 bases lining up with TRBD1. Looked up from germline, CDR1 is LNHNV and CDR2 is YYDKDF (reference sequence). Trimming at V came to 1 base and at J to 6 bases, leaving 9 bases not matched to a gene. The CDR3 length is 16 residues. The CDR3 DNA follows: TGTGCCACCAGCAGAGGGGGACAGGGAAAAGGGGATGGCTACACCTTC. Translated, it gives CATSRGGQGKGDGYTF. The full variable domain, in which reference TRBV15 and TRBJ1-2 provide the parts outside the CDR3, is DAMVIQNPRYQVTQFGKPVTLSCSQTLNHNVMYWYQQKSSQAPKLLFHYYDKDFNNEADTPDNFQSRRPNTSFCFLDIRSPGLGDTAMYLCATSRGGQGKGDGYTFGSGTRLTVV.

The rearrangement joins TRBV4-2 to TRBJ1-5, with TRBD1 as a possible D gene (6 bases). Trimming took off 0 bases at V and 7 bases at J, with 22 bases between the two ends. Germline loops: CDR1 LGHNA, CDR2 YNFKEQ. The CDR3 is made up of 18 amino acids. CDR3 DNA sequence: TGTGCCAGCAGCCAAGAAGGCTCCCCTCCCAGGGGCAGGCAGCCCCAGCATTTT. This encodes CASSQEGSPPRGRQPQHF.

This sequence joins TRBV28 and TRBJ2-3; 8 nucleotides agree with TRBD2. This CDR3 is built from 16 residues. Trimming took 3 bases from V and 6 from J; bases not matched to a gene: 11. Germline CDR1 MDHEN, CDR2 SYDVKM. CDR3 sequence: CASSLRAGGALDTQYF. As DNA, the CDR3 is TGTGCCAGCAGTTTGAGGGCGGGGGGAGCCCTGGATACGCAGTATTTT.

The chain is built from TRBV12-5 and TRBJ1-1; 8 bases match TRBD1. This CDR3 has 15 amino acids. Germline CDR1 LGHNT, CDR2 FRNRAP. Trimming removed 3 bases from V and 1 base from J; junction bases left unmatched: 4. The CDR3 sequence: CASGLGDRGNTEAFF. For the CDR3, the DNA is TGTGCTAGTGGTTTAGGAGACAGGGGGAACACTGAAGCTTTCTTT.

This clone was recorded once. The rearrangement uses TRBV3-1 (or the pseudogene TRBV3-2) and TRBJ1-2; TRBD1 agrees at 7 bases. Trimming cost V 4 bases and J 4 bases; bases outside gene matches: 12. Germline V CDR1 and CDR2: LGHDT, YNNKEL (reference sequence). The CDR3 length is 16 residues. The CDR3 reads CASSRSAGQSSYGYTF. DNA of the CDR3: TGTGCCAGCAGCCGCTCCGCGGGACAGTCGTCCTATGGCTACACCTTC.

This rearrangement joins TRBV7-9 to TRBJ1-1; 8 positions match TRBD1. After removal of 4 bases from V and 8 bases from J, the junction contained 6 bases not matched to a gene. The CDR3 loop spans 13 amino acids. CDR1 is SEHNR, CDR2 FQNEAQ, per germline (reference sequence). The CDR3 bases are TGTGCCAGCAGCTCCCGACAGGGGTCCGAAGCTTTCTTT. Translation: CASSSRQGSEAFF.

The chain uses TRBV5-1 and TRBJ1-1; 8 bases agree with TRBD1. Germline trimming cut 4 bases from V and 11 bases from J; bases unmatched to any gene: 10. Germline V lookup: CDR1 SGHRS, CDR2 YFSETQ. This CDR3 is built from 13 residues. The CDR3 DNA reads TGCGCCAGCAGCATAAACAGGGGGGATCGGGCTTTCTTT. Protein: CASSINRGDRAFF.

The chain recombines TRBV9 with TRBJ2-7, with TRBD2 identical over 7 bases. V shed 0 bases, J shed 3 bases, and the junction held 3 bases outside the gene matches. CDR1 and CDR2 (germline): SGDLS, YYNGEE. The CDR3 consists of 14 residues. The CDR3 region has the DNA TGTGCCAGCAGCGTAGGCGGGGGACGCTACGAGCAGTACTTC. Protein: CASSVGGGRYEQYF.

The chain recombines TRBV15 with TRBJ1-2, with 8 bases identical to TRBD1. CDR1 and CDR2 (germline): LNHNV, YYDKDF (reference sequence). There are 14 residues in the CDR3. The ends lost 6 bases at V and 1 base at J; junction bases unmatched: 4. In DNA, the CDR3 is TGTGCCACCAGACCAGACAGGGGTAACTATGGCTACACCTTC. Residues: CATRPDRGNYGYTF.

The chain recombines TRBV15 with TRBJ1-5; no reliable D call. Deletions cut 1 base from V and 3 bases from J, with 7 bases between. Germline CDR1 reads LNHNV; CDR2 reads YYDKDF (reference sequence). The CDR3 sequence is 14 residues long. CDR3 nucleotides: TGTGCCACCAGCAGAGGCGGCATCAATCAGCCCCAGCATTTT. Translating gives CATSRGGINQPQHF.

The rearrangement uses TRBV15 and TRBJ1-6; no firm D call. V dropped 0 bases and J dropped 7 bases, with 10 bases sitting between them. This CDR3 spans 15 amino acids. Germline lookup yields CDR1 LNHNV and CDR2 YYDKDF (reference sequence). The CDR3, as DNA: TGTGCCACCAGCAGAGATTTGGGGAGGAATTCACCCCTCCACTTT. Translating gives CATSRDLGRNSPLHF. Complete variable domain (other parts from reference TRBV15 and TRBJ1-6): DAMVIQNPRYQVTQFGKPVTLSCSQTLNHNVMYWYQQKSSQAPKLLFHYYDKDFNNEADTPDNFQSRRPNTSFCFLDIRSPGLGDTAMYLCATSRDLGRNSPLHFGNGTRLTVT.

The J gene is TRBJ2-5, the V gene TRBV10-3, with 10 bases fitting TRBD1. The ends lost 3 bases at V and 2 bases at J; junction bases unmatched: 15. From germline, CDR1 is ENHRY and CDR2 SYGVKD. CDR3 length equals 19 residues. This CDR3 is CAISDHDRGPIISQETQYF. CDR3 coding DNA: TGTGCCATCAGTGACCACGACAGGGGGCCTATTATCAGTCAAGAGACCCAGTACTTC.

This sequence joins TRBV4-3 and TRBJ1-6, with D tentatively TRBD1 (5 bases). The CDR3 is made up of 16 amino acids. Between the trimmed V and J ends, which lost 0 bases and 4 bases, there was a span of 10 bases. Germline assignment: CDR1 LGHNA and CDR2 YSLEER. The CDR3 loop reads CASSQDVRGYNSPLHF. As DNA, the CDR3 is TGCGCCAGCAGCCAAGATGTACGGGGGTATAATTCACCCCTCCACTTT.

The V call is TRBV5-4, the J call TRBJ2-1, with TRBD2 matching over 10 bases. V lost 10 bases, J lost 8 bases, and 12 bases stayed unmatched. The germline V gene encodes CDR1 SGHNT and CDR2 YYREEE (reference sequence). The CDR3 contains 14 residues. CDR3: CACTSGGAQDEQFF. CDR3 nucleotides: TGTGCCTGCACAAGCGGGGGGGCTCAAGATGAGCAGTTCTTC.

The chain joins TRBV2 to TRBJ2-1; 10 bases line up with TRBD1. This CDR3 spans 14 amino acids. Per the germline V gene, CDR1 is SNHLY and CDR2 is FYNNEI. The ends lost 11 bases at V and 6 bases at J; junction bases unmatched: 10. CDR3 region: CAGQGTGEVNEQFF. The CDR3 nucleotides are TGTGCCGGACAAGGGACAGGGGAGGTCAATGAGCAGTTCTTC.

The chain links TRBV27 to TRBJ2-3; 8 nucleotides align to TRBD1. Trimming removed 7 bases from V and 5 bases from J; junction bases left unmatched: 5. Germline-derived CDR1 and CDR2 are MNHEY and SMNVEV (reference sequence). CDR3 length equals 13 residues. CDR3 DNA sequence: TGTGCCAGCATGGTCAGGGGGCAAGATACGCAGTATTTT. Amino acids: CASMVRGQDTQYF.

The rearrangement joins TRBV2 to TRBJ1-3; 7 nucleotides agree with TRBD1. V shed 6 bases and J 0 bases; nucleotides not matched to a gene: 8. The V gene's germline CDR1 is SNHLY and CDR2 FYNNEI. The CDR3 covers 16 residues. CDR3 in DNA: TGTGCCAGCAGAGACAGGGAAACTATCTCTGGAAACACCATATATTTT. This translates into CASRDRETISGNTIYF. The full variable domain, rest sourced from reference TRBV2 and TRBJ1-3, is EPEVTQTPSHQVTQMGQEVILRCVPISNHLYFYWYRQILGQKVEFLVSFYNNEISEKSEIFDDQFSVERPDGSNFTLKIRSTKLEDSAMYFCASRDRETISGNTIYFGEGSWLTVV.

The genes are TRBV19 and TRBJ2-3; 7 nucleotides match TRBD2. Germline assignment: CDR1 LNHDA and CDR2 SQIVND (reference sequence). The CDR3 extends over 15 amino acids. V was pared by 0 bases and J by 3 bases, with 3 bases of the junction left unmatched. CDR3 sequence reads: CASSIDAGVTDTQYF. In nucleotides, the CDR3 is TGTGCCAGTAGTATAGATGCGGGGGTTACAGATACGCAGTATTTT.

This chain uses TRBV4-2 with TRBJ1-2, with D perhaps TRBD1 (5 bases). Germline V lookup: CDR1 LGHNA, CDR2 YNFKEQ. Trimming took off 2 bases at V and 8 bases at J, with 21 bases between the two ends. The CDR3 runs to 16 residues. The CDR3 coding sequence is TGTGCCAGCAGCCAAACAGGTCCTCAGTTAGTCAGGGGCTACACCTTC. Translated: CASSQTGPQLVRGYTF.